What follows are 20 T cell receptor beta chains derived from one specimen sequenced in a study of vaccination and CD4 T cells after COVID-19. The Oncomine TCR Beta short-read assay sequenced DNA from cultured CD4+ T cells. A single record per CDR3 protein comes from TCRdb applying MiXCR to the PCR reads. Here the sample spans 12,000 or so distinct CDR3 sequences, less than 55% being singletons. These receptors' targets are unknown. Treatment here: approximately nine-day PBMC culture with coronavirus spike peptide pools or control peptides (ViraFEST assay). The sequenced sample consisted of cultured CD4+ T cells from blood. The origin of the receptors is a human donor with COVID-19.

The gene calls are TRBV20-1 and TRBJ2-5; 12 bases match TRBD2. The CDR3 totals 16 residues. Per the germline V gene, CDR1 is DFQATT and CDR2 is SNEGSKA (reference sequence). The V and J ends lost 2 bases and 5 bases, in that order; junction bases with no gene match: 9. CDR3: CSARLPSGGEKETQYF. The DNA for the CDR3 is TGCAGTGCTAGACTGCCTAGCGGGGGGGAAAAGGAGACCCAGTACTTC.

Only a few counts were recorded for this clonotype. The rearrangement joins TRBV20-1 to TRBJ2-2, with D hard to call. CDR1 is DFQATT, CDR2 SNEGSKA, per germline (reference sequence). The CDR3 consists of 13 residues. Trimming took 5 bases from V and 1 from J, leaving 8 bases between them. This chain's CDR3 is CSAWLVNTGELFF. CDR3 DNA: TGCAGTGCTTGGCTGGTGAACACCGGGGAGCTGTTTTTT.

V and J are TRBV10-3 and TRBJ1-1, with TRBD1 matching 8 bases. CDR3 length equals 15 residues. CDR1 ENHRY and CDR2 SYGVKD come from the germline V gene. The V and J ends lost 6 bases and 5 bases, in that order; junction bases with no gene match: 11. Here the CDR3 reads CAIRISTGARTEAFF. For the CDR3, the DNA is TGTGCCATCAGGATATCGACAGGGGCGAGGACTGAAGCTTTCTTT.

There are a few counts of this clonotype. The rearrangement uses TRBV6-2 or TRBV6-3 and TRBJ2-3, with D tentatively TRBD1 (5 bases). V was cut by 6 bases and J by 0 bases, with 13 bases left in between. Germline V gene data show CDR1 as MNHEY and CDR2 as SVGEGT. There are 15 residues in the CDR3. DNA of the CDR3: TGTGCCAGCAGGTCACAGGCCCTTAGCACAGATACGCAGTATTTT. It codes for CASRSQALSTDTQYF.

The rearrangement links TRBV28 to TRBJ2-6, with a tentative D call TRBD1 (6 bases). CDR1 is MDHEN, CDR2 SYDVKM, per germline. The CDR3 contains 17 residues. Trimming took 7 bases from V and 0 from J, leaving 16 bases between them. As DNA, the CDR3 is TGTGCCAGCAAAGAGACAGGCCAGTACTCTGGGGCCAACGTCCTGACTTTC. This sequence encodes CASKETGQYSGANVLTF.

The chain joins TRBV7-2 to TRBJ1-1, with D possibly TRBD1 on 5 matching bases. Germline loops: CDR1 SGHTA, CDR2 FQGNSA. V lost 1 base to trimming and J lost 5 bases, with 11 bases between them. This CDR3 spans 14 amino acids. In DNA, the CDR3 is TGTGCCAGCAGCTTAGGGGGGTCGGGGACTGAAGCTTTCTTT. This encodes CASSLGGSGTEAFF.

This clonotype was seen more than once but under ten times. The chain carries TRBV10-3 and TRBJ1-2, with D possibly being TRBD1 (5 bases). The CDR3 is 11 amino acids. Germline CDR1 reads ENHRY; CDR2 reads SYGVKD. V lost 6 bases and J 10 bases, leaving 12 bases between the germline ends. DNA for the CDR3: TGTGCCATCAGCCCGGGACTGGACTACACCTTC. Translated, it gives CAISPGLDYTF.

The gene calls are TRBV18 and TRBJ1-1; D is perhaps TRBD1 (5 bases). Between the trimmed V and J ends, which lost 0 bases and 3 bases, there was a span of 14 bases. Germline lookup yields CDR1 KGHSH and CDR2 LQKENI. The length of the CDR3 is 16 residues. CDR3 in DNA: TGTGCCAGCTCACCACCAGTCAGGGTATTAGACACTGAAGCTTTCTTT. Translated: CASSPPVRVLDTEAFF.

The V and J genes are TRBV6-2 or TRBV6-3 and TRBJ2-3; 10 nucleotides align to TRBD2. The germline CDR1 and CDR2 sequences are MNHEY and SVGEGT. V shed 7 bases and J 5 bases; nucleotides not matched to a gene: 15. The CDR3 spans 17 residues. This chain's CDR3 is CASITDGASGGRDTQYF. The CDR3 DNA reads TGTGCCAGCATTACCGACGGGGCTAGCGGGGGTCGAGATACGCAGTATTTT.

V and J are TRBV27 and TRBJ2-7, with 7 bases lining up with TRBD2. With V trimmed by 5 bases and J by 3 bases, 7 bases remained unmatched. This CDR3 region has 14 residues. Germline CDR1 and CDR2: MNHEY and SMNVEV (reference sequence). CDR3 bases: TGTGCCAGCAGTGGCGGGGGTCATTTCTACGAGCAGTACTTC. It translates to CASSGGGHFYEQYF.

The V and J genes are TRBV10-3 and TRBJ2-3, with TRBD1 identical over 11 bases. From germline, CDR1 is ENHRY and CDR2 SYGVKD. J was trimmed by 4 bases and V by 10 bases; bases with no gene match: 10. The CDR3 covers 15 residues. CDR3 sequence (DNA): TGTGCCACCATATCTGGACAGGGGGCCCCAGATACGCAGTATTTT. This gives the protein CATISGQGAPDTQYF.

This clonotype was seen more than once but under ten times. The chain links TRBV20-1 to TRBJ2-7; D is unclear. This CDR3 has 14 amino acids. Germline V gives CDR1 DFQATT, CDR2 SNEGSKA (reference sequence). The V end lost 2 bases, the J end lost 2 bases, and 13 bases lay between the germline ends. The DNA for the CDR3 is TGCAGTGCTAGATTGGGCTACTCAACCTACGAGCAGTACTTC. Translation: CSARLGYSTYEQYF.

This clonotype was seen a few times. V gene TRBV20-1 combines with J gene TRBJ2-5; 8 bases line up with TRBD2. CDR3 length equals 14 residues. J lost 1 base, V lost 3 bases, and 4 bases had no gene match. CDR1 and CDR2 from the germline V gene are DFQATT and SNEGSKA (reference sequence). The CDR3 bases are TGCAGTGCTAGCCCGGGGGGGCCCCAAGAGACCCAGTACTTC. Translating gives CSASPGGPQETQYF.

This chain uses TRBV15 with TRBJ2-6; the D is unclear. The CDR3 extends over 14 amino acids. The germline CDR1 and CDR2 sequences are LNHNV and YYDKDF (reference sequence). V lost 0 bases and J 3 bases, leaving 3 bases between the germline ends. The DNA for the CDR3 is TGTGCCACCAGCAGAGATTTTGGGGCCAACGTCCTGACTTTC. It is translated as CATSRDFGANVLTF. The full variable domain, completed using reference TRBV15 and TRBJ2-6, is DAMVIQNPRYQVTQFGKPVTLSCSQTLNHNVMYWYQQKSSQAPKLLFHYYDKDFNNEADTPDNFQSRRPNTSFCFLDIRSPGLGDTAMYLCATSRDFGANVLTFGAGSRLTVL.

This chain joins TRBV19 and TRBJ2-5; 14 bases fit TRBD2. Per germline, CDR1 LNHDA and CDR2 SQIVND (reference sequence). This CDR3 contains 16 residues. With 5 bases clipped from V and 5 bases from J, the junction kept 7 bases outside the gene matches. For the CDR3, the DNA is TGTGCCAGTAGTTTCGGACTAGCGGGGGGCAGGGAGACCCAGTACTTC. It is translated as CASSFGLAGGRETQYF.

The chain has TRBV5-1 and TRBJ1-2; TRBD1 matches at 9 bases. The CDR3 sequence is 13 residues long. Per the germline V gene, CDR1 is SGHRS and CDR2 is YFSETQ. J lost 7 bases, V lost 4 bases, and 5 bases had no gene match. The CDR3: CASSRTGDFGYTF. CDR3 coding DNA: TGCGCCAGCAGCCGGACAGGGGATTTTGGCTACACCTTC. Using reference TRBV5-1 and TRBJ1-2 for the parts outside the CDR3, the full variable domain is KAGVTQTPRYLIKTRGQQVTLSCSPISGHRSVSWYQQTPGQGLQFLFEYFSETQRNKGNFPGRFSGRQFSNSRSEMNVSTLELGDSALYLCASSRTGDFGYTFGSGTRLTVV.

The V and J genes are TRBV10-3 and TRBJ2-3; 12 bases fit TRBD2. Germline CDR1 is ENHRY and CDR2 is SYGVKD. The CDR3 runs to 15 residues. With 10 bases clipped from V and 4 bases from J, the junction kept 9 bases outside the gene matches. CDR3 nucleotide sequence: TGTGCCACCACCAGGACTAGCGGGGAATCAGATACGCAGTATTTT. It codes for CATTRTSGESDTQYF.

This chain links TRBV6-2 or TRBV6-3 with TRBJ1-1; 10 positions agree with TRBD1. The CDR3 has 16 amino acids. The V gene end was trimmed by 6 bases and the J gene end by 7 bases; junction bases not matched to a gene: 14. CDR1 is MNHEY, CDR2 SVGEGT, per germline. The CDR3 DNA reads TGTGCCAGCAGCCAAGGACGGGGCTGGGACAGGGGTGAAGCTTTCTTT. Translation gives CASSQGRGWDRGEAFF.

The DNA of the CDR3 is TGTGCCAGCAGTGAAGCGGGAAGAGGCTACACCTTC. Its protein is CASSEAGRGYTF. This chain links TRBV6-1 with TRBJ1-2; D call uncertain. V shed 0 bases and J shed 8 bases, with 7 bases lying between them. There are 12 residues in the CDR3. The germline V gene encodes CDR1 MNHNS and CDR2 SASEGT.

V usage is TRBV7-2 and J usage is TRBJ2-1, with 8 bases lining up with TRBD1. V shed 5 bases, J shed 3 bases, and the junction held 6 bases outside the gene matches. CDR1 SGHTA and CDR2 FQGNSA come from the germline V gene. The CDR3 is made up of 15 amino acids. The CDR3 coding sequence is TGTGCCAGCAGCCCGACAGGGGATTTCTACAATGAGCAGTTCTTC. Its protein product is CASSPTGDFYNEQFF.